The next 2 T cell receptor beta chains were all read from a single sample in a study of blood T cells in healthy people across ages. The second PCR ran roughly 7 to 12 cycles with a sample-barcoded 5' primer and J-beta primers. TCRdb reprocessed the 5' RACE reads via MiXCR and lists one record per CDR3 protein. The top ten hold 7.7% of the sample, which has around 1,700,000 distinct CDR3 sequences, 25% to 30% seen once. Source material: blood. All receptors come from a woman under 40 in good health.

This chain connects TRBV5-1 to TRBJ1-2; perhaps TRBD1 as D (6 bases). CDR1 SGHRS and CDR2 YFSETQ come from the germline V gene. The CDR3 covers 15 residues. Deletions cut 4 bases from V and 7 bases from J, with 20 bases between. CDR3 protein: CASSPTTEGVGGYTF. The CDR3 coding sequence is TGCGCCAGCAGCCCAACCACGGAGGGGGTTGGTGGCTACACCTTC.

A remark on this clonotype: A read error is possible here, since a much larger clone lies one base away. Written as DNA, the CDR3 is TGTGCCAGCAGTTGGGGATGGGCGGACCAAGAGACCCAGTTCTTC. This encodes CASSWGWADQETQFF. This chain uses TRBV6-5 with TRBJ2-1; unclear D gene. V was clipped by 4 bases and J by 13 bases, with 23 bases between them. Germline loops: CDR1 MNHEY, CDR2 SVGAGI. The CDR3 loop spans 15 amino acids.